This T cell receptor beta chain was captured by sequencing in a study of Ad26.COV2.S vaccination and SARS-CoV-2 variants (dated by TCRdb to the early 2020s). Concerning the study at large: Vaccine-arm donors came from COV1001, a multicentre, randomized, double-blind, placebo-controlled phase I-IIa trial of Ad26.COV2.S in healthy adults. Investigators did not know the trial group allocation while performing experiments and assessing outcomes. A total of some 30 samples were included in the TCR-sequenced set, comprising around 19 Ad26.COV2.S vaccine recipients, 5 placebo recipients and 8 SARS-CoV-2 convalescent individuals. Trial participants were randomized into five groups of five, in which low-dose or high-dose Ad26.COV2.S was given once or twice, or placebo was given on both occasions. Ad26.COV2.S was given intramuscularly at 5x10^10 or 1x10^11 viral particles, as a single shot or as two shots 56 days apart. The specificity and breadth of SARS-CoV-2-reactive T cell receptors after Ad26.COV2.S vaccination were assessed by TCRbeta repertoire sequencing.

This clone was recorded only once. Which antigen it targets is not known. Base qualities are missing; no much larger clone stands one base away. V loses 4 bases, J loses 5 bases, and the germline ends lie 17 bases apart. Measured from the cysteine to the phenylalanine, the CDR3 is 15 residues long. The only DNA kept is the CDR3, 45 bases in frame from the first base. Via the germline V gene, CDR1 is MGHDK and CDR2 SYGVNS. What the treatment or condition label conveys for this sample: about 20 received Ad26.COV2.S at low or high dose, single or two shots; about five received placebo; per-sample allocation not given. Repertoires of vaccine and placebo recipients were sequenced from samples collected on day 63 after the first injection. Cohort 1b enrolled about two dozen adults aged 18-55 years at a single site in Boston, USA, between 29 July and 7 August 2020. As a vaccine, Ad26.COV2.S was a replication-incompetent adenovirus type 26 vector that expressed a prefusion-stabilized SARS-CoV-2 spike protein derived from the original Wuhan strain.

Study-level results and caveats: The study was not powered to compare responses between vaccine doses or regimens. It was noted by the authors that total T cell responses may have been underestimated by the TCR breadth and depth analyses. Compared with placebo recipients, Ad26.COV2.S recipients showed higher spike-specific TCR breadth (P = 0.0014). Substantial breadth of spike-specific CD8+ and CD4+ T cell responses was reported after vaccination. Comparable non-spike TCR breadth was observed between vaccine and placebo recipients, consistent with only spike being contained in the vaccine.

The immunoSEQ Assay was the method used to sequence TCRbeta CDR3 regions. After extraction, genomic DNA underwent amplification by bias-controlled multiplex PCR, followed by high-throughput sequencing. Turning to the authors' computational methods: To quantify the absolute abundance of each unique TCRbeta CDR3 region, sequences were collapsed and filtered. Usable DNA was measured by amplifying reference genes present in all nucleated cells, and TCRbeta template counts were normalized to that usable DNA to estimate T cell fraction. Repertoire TCRs were annotated as SARS-CoV-2-specific by exact matching of V gene, CDR3 amino acid sequence and J gene to a known reactive TCR set. The reference SARS-CoV-2 TCR set was derived from MIRA and filtered for enrichment in COVID-19-positive ImmuneCODE repertoires, a step that removed public or cross-reactive TCRs. Drawing on the MIRA antigens, annotated TCRs were analysed further at the level of specific ORF or position within ORF. Depth was the summed frequency of annotated unique rearrangements, while breadth was defined as annotated unique rearrangements over total unique productive rearrangements. Two-sided Wilcoxon rank-sum tests were used to compare TCR breadth between groups. The source is immuneACCESS, and TCRdb retained only in-frame sequences with V and J called. Part of the clones is not carried over; for the studies checked, unresolved V genes explain less than half of this, and the remainder is unexplained. That table is the source of V, J and clone size, and D and trimming were worked out from the DNA. Recorded for this sample are about 390,000 clones; roughly nine tenths of them occurred a single time. The ten largest clones capture 3.5% of the sample.

This clonotype was sampled from a person aged 18 to 59 who received the Ad26.COV2.S COVID-19 vaccine or a placebo. This sequence uses TRBV25-1 and TRBJ1-2; a weak D assignment points to TRBD1 (5 bases agree). The sequencing used peripheral blood, collected in a trial of Ad26.COV2.S vaccine versus placebo. The bases are TGTGCCAGCAGTGTAGGACCCGGACAAGGGTATGGCTACACCTTC. This sequence encodes CASSVGPGQGYGYTF.